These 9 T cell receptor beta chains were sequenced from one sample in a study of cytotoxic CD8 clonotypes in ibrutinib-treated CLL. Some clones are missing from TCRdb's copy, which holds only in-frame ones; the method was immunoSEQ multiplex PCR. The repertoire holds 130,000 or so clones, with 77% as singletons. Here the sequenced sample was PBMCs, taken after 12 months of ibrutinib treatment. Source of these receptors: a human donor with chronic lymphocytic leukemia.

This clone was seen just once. In DNA form, the CDR3 reads TGTGCCAGCTCACCAATACAGGGGGAAACAGCTTTCTTT. This sequence encodes CASSPIQGETAFF. The chain has TRBV18 and TRBJ1-1; TRBD1 matches at 8 bases. This CDR3 has 13 amino acids. CDR1 is KGHSH, CDR2 LQKENI, per germline. The junction had 6 bases not matched to a gene; V was cut back by 2 bases and J by 10 bases.

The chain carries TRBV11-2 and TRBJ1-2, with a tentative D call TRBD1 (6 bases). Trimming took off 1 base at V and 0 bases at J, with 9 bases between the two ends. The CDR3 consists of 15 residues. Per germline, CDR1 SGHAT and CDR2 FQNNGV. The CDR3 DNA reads TGTGCCAGCAGCTTAGGGACAGCCACTAACTATGGCTACACCTTC. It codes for CASSLGTATNYGYTF. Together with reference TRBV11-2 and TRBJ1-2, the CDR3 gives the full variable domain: EAGVAQSPRYKIIEKRQSVAFWCNPISGHATLYWYQQILGQGPKLLIQFQNNGVVDDSQLPKDRFSAERLKGVDSTLKIQPAKLEDSAVYLCASSLGTATNYGYTFGSGTRLTVV.

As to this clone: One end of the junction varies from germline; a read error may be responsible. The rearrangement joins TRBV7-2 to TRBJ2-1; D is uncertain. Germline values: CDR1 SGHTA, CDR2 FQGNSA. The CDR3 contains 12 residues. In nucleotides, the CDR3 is TGTGCCAGCAACTTAGGTGGGCCCGAGCAGTTCTTC. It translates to CASNLGGPEQFF.

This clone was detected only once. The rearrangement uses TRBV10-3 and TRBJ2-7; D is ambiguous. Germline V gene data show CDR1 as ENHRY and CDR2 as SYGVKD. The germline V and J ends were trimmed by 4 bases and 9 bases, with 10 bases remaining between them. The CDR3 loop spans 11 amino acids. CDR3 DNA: TGTGCCATCAGTGCCGGTCGCGGGCAGTACTTC. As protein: CAISAGRGQYF.

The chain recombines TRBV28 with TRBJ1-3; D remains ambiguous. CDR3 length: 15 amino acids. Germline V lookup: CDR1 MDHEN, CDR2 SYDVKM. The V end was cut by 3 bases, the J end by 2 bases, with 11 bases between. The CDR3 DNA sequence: TGTGCCAGCAGTTTCGGGTGGCAGGCTGGAAACACCATATATTTT. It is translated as CASSFGWQAGNTIYF.

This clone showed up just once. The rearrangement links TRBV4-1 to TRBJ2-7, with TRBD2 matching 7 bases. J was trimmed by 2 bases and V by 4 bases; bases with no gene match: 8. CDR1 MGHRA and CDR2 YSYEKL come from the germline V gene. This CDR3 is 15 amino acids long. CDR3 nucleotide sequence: TGCGCCAGCAGCCTTATAGCGGGCGAAACCTACGAGCAGTACTTC. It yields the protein CASSLIAGETYEQYF.

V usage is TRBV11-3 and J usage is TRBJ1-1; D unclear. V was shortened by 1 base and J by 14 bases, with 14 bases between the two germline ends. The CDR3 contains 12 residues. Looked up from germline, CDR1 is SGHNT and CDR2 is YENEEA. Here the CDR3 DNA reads TGTGCCAGCAGCTTAGGACCCGCTGGTTTGTTCTTT. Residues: CASSLGPAGLFF.

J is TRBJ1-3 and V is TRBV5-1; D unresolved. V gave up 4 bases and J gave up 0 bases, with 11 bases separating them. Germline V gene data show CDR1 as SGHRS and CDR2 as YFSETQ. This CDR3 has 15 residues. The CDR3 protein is CASSRYGDSGNTIYF. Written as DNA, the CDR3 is TGCGCCAGCAGCCGTTACGGAGACTCTGGAAACACCATATATTTT.

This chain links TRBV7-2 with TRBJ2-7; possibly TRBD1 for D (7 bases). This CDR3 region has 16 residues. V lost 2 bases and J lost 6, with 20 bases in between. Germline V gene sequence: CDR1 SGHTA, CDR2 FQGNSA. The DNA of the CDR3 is TGTGCCAGCAGCTTAAAGGGAGCGGCAGGGGGGCTCGAGCAGTACTTC. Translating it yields CASSLKGAAGGLEQYF.